This TCR beta chain comes out of a study of response to subunit inactivated influenza vaccine. TCRdb fed the RT-PCR reads into MiXCR, producing one record per CDR3 protein. In the table there are 600,000 to 850,000 distinct CDR3 sequences, approximately 15% of which are singletons. Per the germline V gene, CDR1 is MNHNS and CDR2 is SASEGT. The CDR3 loop spans 16 amino acids. Trimming stripped 6 bases from V and 8 bases from J, with 23 bases between. Broader study findings: Each seasonal influenza vaccination, the authors suggested, recruits few new T cells.

About this clonotype itself: What it binds is unknown.

The V gene is TRBV6-1, the J gene TRBJ1-5, with D tentatively TRBD1 (5 bases). The sequences come from PBMCs from blood, collected 14 to 15 days before vaccination. This TCR derives from a middle-aged man who received an inactivated influenza vaccine. CDR3 amino acids: CASRTAPRDREEPQHF. The CDR3 DNA follows: TGTGCCAGCAGAACCGCCCCACGCGACAGAGAGGAGCCCCAGCATTTT.